This TCR beta chain was captured in a study of T cells in localized non-small cell lung cancer. Trimming stripped 6 bases from V and 0 bases from J, with 14 bases between. The CDR3 spans 16 residues. Germline V gene lookup returns CDR1 MNHNY and CDR2 SVGAGI (reference sequence). Measured with immunoSEQ multiplex PCR; TCRdb has only the in-frame clones, and not every one. The sample has around 20,000 clones, 75% to 90% seen once; the top ten hold roughly 9.1%. The source material was peripheral blood, sampled before any cancer treatment. The rearrangement joins TRBV6-6 to TRBJ1-4; D might be TRBD1 (6 bases). The clonotype originates from a man aged 35-69 years with stage I lung adenocarcinoma. The CDR3 protein is CASRVGQFATNEKLFF. As DNA, the CDR3 is TGTGCCAGCAGGGTAGGACAGTTCGCAACTAATGAAAAACTGTTTTTT.